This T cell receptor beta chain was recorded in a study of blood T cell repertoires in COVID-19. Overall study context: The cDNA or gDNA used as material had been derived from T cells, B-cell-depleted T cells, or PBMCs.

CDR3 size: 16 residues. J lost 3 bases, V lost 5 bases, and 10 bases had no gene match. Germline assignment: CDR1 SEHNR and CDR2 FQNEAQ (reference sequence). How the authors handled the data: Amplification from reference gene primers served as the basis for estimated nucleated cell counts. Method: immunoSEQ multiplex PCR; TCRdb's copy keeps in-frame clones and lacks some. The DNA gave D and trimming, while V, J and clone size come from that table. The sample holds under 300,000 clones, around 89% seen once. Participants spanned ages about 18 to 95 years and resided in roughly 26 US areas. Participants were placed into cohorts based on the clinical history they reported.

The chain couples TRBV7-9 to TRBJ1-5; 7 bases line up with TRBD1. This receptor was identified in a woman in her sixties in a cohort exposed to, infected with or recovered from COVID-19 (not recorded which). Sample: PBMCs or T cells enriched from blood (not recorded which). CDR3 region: CASSAWTGGVNQPQHF. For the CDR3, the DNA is TGTGCCAGCAGCGCCTGGACAGGTGGAGTCAATCAGCCCCAGCATTTT.